The rows below give T cell receptor beta chains drawn from one sample of a study of control samples from healthy donors and cancer patients. Profiling relied on immunoSEQ multiplex PCR, and the TCRdb table lists in-frame clones only, not all of them. The sample carries approximately 150,000 clones, 80% to 95% recorded once. Material: blood. Receptors originate from a man aged 25-40 years in good health. The conserved cysteine and the conserved F or W are not part of the CDR3 here. Fields, in order: J gene, V gene, CDR3 protein.

j_call: TRBJ1-5
v_call: TRBV19
cdr3_aa: ASSIQGGNQPQH

j_call: TRBJ1-1
v_call: TRBV12-3/TRBV12-4
cdr3_aa: ASSFGGSEAF

j_call: TRBJ1-5
v_call: TRBV19
cdr3_aa: ASMGGWSRNQPQH

j_call: TRBJ2-2
v_call: TRBV5-1
cdr3_aa: ASSHLEVGELF

j_call: TRBJ1-2
v_call: TRBV24-1
cdr3_aa: ATSPGQGYYGYT

j_call: TRBJ2-1
v_call: TRBV28
cdr3_aa: ASTVHQAGGYNEQF

j_call: TRBJ2-3
v_call: TRBV27
cdr3_aa: ASSSTGTRTDTQY

j_call: TRBJ2-7
v_call: TRBV6-5
cdr3_aa: ASEMSGTGGYEQY

j_call: TRBJ1-1
v_call: TRBV29-1
cdr3_aa: SVDRRGAGTGGTEAF

j_call: TRBJ1-1
v_call: TRBV7-3
cdr3_aa: ASSPGPAMNTEAF

j_call: TRBJ1-4
v_call: TRBV28
cdr3_aa: ASRPGTGTTNEKLF

j_call: TRBJ1-1
v_call: TRBV11-2
cdr3_aa: ASSFPDSNMNTEAF

j_call: TRBJ1-1
v_call: TRBV3-1/TRBV3-2
cdr3_aa: ASSQAYRGAEAF

j_call: TRBJ2-2
v_call: TRBV5-1
cdr3_aa: ASSFAGGELF

j_call: TRBJ1-2
v_call: TRBV3-1/TRBV3-2
cdr3_aa: ASSLRFYGYT

j_call: TRBJ2-7
v_call: TRBV6-5
cdr3_aa: ASRRDSAYEQY

j_call: TRBJ2-6
v_call: TRBV6-4
cdr3_aa: ASSDSGTGVHSGANVLT

j_call: TRBJ1-2
v_call: TRBV9
cdr3_aa: ASSYQGQGDYGYT

j_call: TRBJ1-1
v_call: TRBV12-3/TRBV12-4
cdr3_aa: ASSITGTQAF

j_call: TRBJ1-5
v_call: TRBV19
cdr3_aa: ASSDTGEPQH

j_call: TRBJ1-5
v_call: TRBV15
cdr3_aa: ATSRDEGGVINQPQH

j_call: TRBJ1-1
v_call: TRBV14
cdr3_aa: ASSQGGSDRASTEAF

j_call: TRBJ1-1
v_call: TRBV6-5
cdr3_aa: ASRLYRNTEAF

j_call: TRBJ2-1
v_call: TRBV7-9
cdr3_aa: ASSLSVGGPLRNEQF

j_call: TRBJ2-3
v_call: TRBV9
cdr3_aa: ASRTGTSVD

j_call: TRBJ2-7
v_call: TRBV27
cdr3_aa: ASSLAGSSYEQY

j_call: TRBJ2-1
v_call: TRBV6-5
cdr3_aa: ASRLRQGTYNEQF

j_call: TRBJ2-2
v_call: TRBV29-1
cdr3_aa: SVWGLLDTGELF

j_call: TRBJ1-3
v_call: TRBV7-9
cdr3_aa: ASSPFLPLSSGNTIY

j_call: TRBJ2-3
v_call: TRBV5-1
cdr3_aa: ASRLTGGRVDTQY

j_call: TRBJ1-2
v_call: TRBV9
cdr3_aa: ASSVSTGDLVYGYT

j_call: TRBJ2-7
v_call: TRBV28
cdr3_aa: ASSLAREQY

j_call: TRBJ2-3
v_call: TRBV30
cdr3_aa: AWSQSGGLADTQY

j_call: TRBJ2-1
v_call: TRBV2
cdr3_aa: ASSEEGGPPYNEQF

j_call: TRBJ2-7
v_call: TRBV7-8
cdr3_aa: ASSPISQEQY

j_call: TRBJ2-5
v_call: TRBV5-4
cdr3_aa: ASSLGDRAGETQY

j_call: TRBJ1-2
v_call: TRBV25-1
cdr3_aa: ASSDGQGANYGYT

j_call: TRBJ1-1
v_call: TRBV7-3
cdr3_aa: ASSLGDTLNTEAF

j_call: TRBJ1-1
v_call: TRBV28
cdr3_aa: ASTLRSRGAEAF

j_call: TRBJ1-1
v_call: TRBV19
cdr3_aa: ASSVKVNTEAF

j_call: TRBJ2-3
v_call: TRBV5-1
cdr3_aa: ASELAGGTDTQY

j_call: TRBJ2-7
v_call: TRBV7-7
cdr3_aa: ASSSGQGSRQY

j_call: TRBJ2-1
v_call: TRBV9
cdr3_aa: ASSVGDYNEQF

j_call: TRBJ2-3
v_call: TRBV5-4
cdr3_aa: ASLQGGTDTQY

j_call: TRBJ1-3
v_call: TRBV9
cdr3_aa: ASSVGLGTGRFGNTIY

j_call: TRBJ2-3
v_call: TRBV29-1
cdr3_aa: SVVSSRGRTGTDTQY

j_call: TRBJ2-7
v_call: TRBV5-1
cdr3_aa: ASSLSRGGGYEQY